These T cell receptor beta chains were read from a single sample in a study of cytomegalovirus exposure and HLA in healthy donors. The repertoire was sequenced with immunoSEQ multiplex PCR; TCRdb's copy has only in-frame clones and lacks some. The data show over 120,000 clones, 80% seen once. The sequenced sample was PBMCs. The receptors come from a middle-aged man in good health and CMV-seronegative. Both conserved end residues are part of each CDR3. The D gene is left open where the match is weak. For some rows the clone size is stated as once, few or many, or as a class when expanded; others skip it.

cdr3_aa cdr3_nt v_call d_call clone_size j_call
CASSQETGGLYGYTF TGTGCCAGCAGCCAAGAGACAGGGGGCTTGTATGGCTACACCTTC TRBV4-2 TRBD1 once TRBJ1-2
CASTPSGGSGAEQYF TGCGCCAGCACCCCCTCCGGGGGTTCTGGGGCCGAGCAGTACTTC TRBV5-1 NA NA TRBJ2-7
CASSQVHWGGALRNEQFF TGCGCCAGCAGCCAAGTACATTGGGGGGGGGCGCTAAGGAATGAGCAGTTCTTC TRBV4-3 NA NA TRBJ2-1
CASSTGLAGGQVTQYF TGTGCCAGCAGTACCGGACTAGCGGGGGGGCAAGTGACCCAGTACTTC TRBV28 TRBD2 NA TRBJ2-5
CASRPSDRVSKQYF TGTGCCAGCAGACCCTCGGACAGGGTCTCGAAGCAGTACTTC TRBV6-6 TRBD1 NA TRBJ2-7
CASSPTGGTDTQYF TGTGCTAGCAGCCCGACAGGAGGCACAGATACGCAGTATTTT TRBV7-7 NA NA TRBJ2-3
CASSENRAGRGTDTQYF TGTGCCAGCAGCGAAAACCGGGCGGGAAGGGGCACAGATACGCAGTATTTT TRBV7-2 NA NA TRBJ2-3
CASSIRTGGSGNTIYF TGTGCCAGTAGTATTCGGACAGGGGGATCTGGAAACACCATATATTTT TRBV19 TRBD1 NA TRBJ1-3
CASSFLLQGAYEQYF TGTGCCAGCAGCTTCCTCCTACAGGGGGCCTACGAGCAGTACTTC TRBV5-5 TRBD1 NA TRBJ2-7
CASSQMGGNAEAFF TGTGCCAGCAGCCAGATGGGAGGAAACGCTGAAGCTTTCTTT TRBV7-9 NA NA TRBJ1-1
CASSLSDRGETEAFF TGCGCCAGCAGCTTGTCGGACAGGGGGGAAACTGAAGCTTTCTTT TRBV5-1 TRBD1 once TRBJ1-1
CASSPQWGQGFEKLFF TGTGCCAGCAGTCCTCAATGGGGACAGGGGTTTGAAAAACTGTTTTTT TRBV28 TRBD1 NA TRBJ1-4
CASSPGGSKYNEQFF TGTGCCAGCAGTCCCGGCGGATCTAAATACAATGAGCAGTTCTTC TRBV6-1 NA NA TRBJ2-1
CASSPRTGSLSGANVLTF TGTGCCAGCTCACCGCGGACAGGAAGCCTCTCTGGGGCCAACGTCCTGACTTTC TRBV18 TRBD1 few TRBJ2-6
CASSQFLGTSTYEQYF TGCGCCAGCAGCCAGTTCCTCGGGACTAGTACCTACGAGCAGTACTTC TRBV4-1 TRBD2 NA TRBJ2-7
CASSFPDREEKLFF TGTGCCAGCAGCTTCCCGGACAGGGAGGAAAAACTGTTTTTT TRBV5-4 TRBD1 few TRBJ1-4
CASSLLAGGPGSYNEQFF TGCGCCAGCAGCTTACTAGCGGGGGGGCCTGGCTCCTACAATGAGCAGTTCTTC TRBV5-1 TRBD2 NA TRBJ2-1
CASSYSVLSGANVLTF TGTGCCAGCAGTTACTCTGTCCTCTCTGGGGCCAACGTCCTGACTTTC TRBV6-5 NA NA TRBJ2-6
CASSPRTGNTEAFF TGTGCCAGTAGTCCCCGGACAGGGAACACTGAAGCTTTCTTT TRBV19 TRBD1 few TRBJ1-1
CASNYGMAATDTQYF TGTGCCAGCAACTACGGGATGGCAGCGACAGATACGCAGTATTTT TRBV6-5 NA NA TRBJ2-3
CASSQDRQTFYEQYF TGCGCCAGCAGCCAAGATAGACAGACCTTCTACGAGCAGTACTTC TRBV4-1 NA NA TRBJ2-7
CASSLGLGQVNTEAFF TGTGCCAGCTCGCTTGGGCTGGGACAGGTGAACACTGAAGCTTTCTTT TRBV18 TRBD1 NA TRBJ1-1
CASRPRGGVPYEQYF TGTGCCAGCAGACCCCGGGGGGGCGTCCCCTACGAGCAGTACTTC TRBV6-6 TRBD2 NA TRBJ2-7
CASRYDRGAEAFF TGTGCCAGCAGATACGACAGGGGAGCTGAAGCTTTCTTT TRBV7-9 TRBD1 once TRBJ1-1
CASSLVDRMNTEAFF TGTGCCAGCAGCTTAGTAGACAGAATGAACACTGAAGCTTTCTTT TRBV7-8 NA NA TRBJ1-1
CASSYEGATGNTIYF TGTGCCAGCAGTTACGAGGGGGCGACTGGAAACACCATATATTTT TRBV6-5 TRBD1 NA TRBJ1-3
CASSGNRGNGYTF TGTGCCAGCAGCGGCAACAGGGGTAATGGCTACACCTTC TRBV5-4 TRBD1 once TRBJ1-2
CASRVPSGDTEAFF TGTGCCAGCAGGGTCCCGTCGGGGGACACTGAAGCTTTCTTT TRBV6-1 NA few TRBJ1-1
CASSLVGDRGGSEQFF TGTGCCAGCAGCTTGGTGGGGGACAGGGGTGGATCTGAGCAGTTCTTC TRBV5-6 TRBD1 NA TRBJ2-1
CASSPRGGEKLFF TGTGCCAGCTCTCCGAGGGGGGGTGAAAAACTGTTTTTT TRBV11-2 NA NA TRBJ1-4
CASSQDRGNYGYTF TGCGCCAGCAGCCAAGATCGGGGTAACTATGGCTACACCTTC TRBV4-1 NA NA TRBJ1-2
CASSYGQTGFSYEQYF TGTGCCAGCAGTTACGGCCAGACAGGTTTCTCCTACGAGCAGTACTTC TRBV6-5 NA NA TRBJ2-7
CASSFSGGSTDTQYF TGTGCCAGCAGCTTTAGCGGGGGCAGCACAGATACGCAGTATTTT TRBV9 TRBD2 NA TRBJ2-3
CASARHGQGAANYGYTF TGTGCCAGCGCGAGACATGGTCAGGGGGCGGCTAACTATGGCTACACCTTC TRBV19 TRBD1 NA TRBJ1-2
CASSGSTLRTDTQYF TGTGCCAGCAGCGGCAGCACCCTCAGGACAGATACGCAGTATTTT TRBV7-2 NA few TRBJ2-3
CARSHNVPRTANEKLFF TGTGCCAGAAGCCACAATGTCCCCCGGACAGCGAATGAAAAACTGTTTTTT TRBV7-5 NA NA TRBJ1-4
CASSLGIDRGGFNTEAFF TGTGCCAGCAGCTTAGGGATCGACAGGGGGGGGTTCAACACTGAAGCTTTCTTT TRBV7-8 TRBD1 NA TRBJ1-1
CASMRALAKNIQYF TGTGCCAGCATGAGGGCGCTAGCCAAAAACATTCAGTACTTC TRBV6-5 NA few TRBJ2-4
CASSGGGLVGGYTF TGTGCCAGCAGTGGTGGGGGCCTGGTCGGTGGCTACACCTTC TRBV25-1 NA NA TRBJ1-2
CSVEESTSSYNEQFF TGCAGCGTTGAAGAAAGTACTAGCTCCTACAATGAGCAGTTCTTC TRBV29-1 NA NA TRBJ2-1
CASSEALNTEAFF TGTGCCAGCAGTGAGGCCCTGAACACTGAAGCTTTCTTT TRBV2 NA NA TRBJ1-1
CASSLSGSGSGNTIYF TGTGCCAGCAGCCTTAGCGGGTCAGGGTCTGGAAACACCATATATTTT TRBV9 NA NA TRBJ1-3
CASSRQGGDTEAFF TGCGCCAGCAGCCGACAGGGGGGAGACACTGAAGCTTTCTTT TRBV4-3 TRBD1 NA TRBJ1-1
CASSYAKETQYF TGCGCCAGCAGCTACGCGAAAGAGACCCAGTACTTC TRBV5-1 NA NA TRBJ2-5
CASSAGGNTEAFF TGTGCCAGCAGCGCCGGAGGGAACACTGAAGCTTTCTTT TRBV7-2 NA NA TRBJ1-1
CSAAGQSNTEAFF TGCAGCGCCGCCGGACAGTCGAACACTGAAGCTTTCTTT TRBV29-1 NA NA TRBJ1-1
CASSAEGVDYNEQFF TGTGCCAGCAGCGCCGAGGGGGTTGACTACAATGAGCAGTTCTTC TRBV9 NA NA TRBJ2-1
CASNSGSTGELFF TGTGCCAGCAACAGTGGGAGCACCGGGGAGCTGTTTTTT TRBV5-6 NA NA TRBJ2-2
CASSTYSSGNEQFF TGTGCCAGCTCAACTTACTCTAGCGGTAATGAGCAGTTCTTC TRBV18 TRBD2 few TRBJ2-1
CASSLPRQGGYGYTF TGTGCCAGCAGCTTACCCCGACAGGGTGGGTATGGCTACACCTTC TRBV7-2 TRBD1 NA TRBJ1-2
CSVAPGYNEQFF TGCAGCGTTGCTCCGGGTTACAATGAGCAGTTCTTC TRBV29-1 NA once TRBJ2-1
CASTSGGYNEQFF TGTGCCAGCACTAGCGGGGGTTACAATGAGCAGTTCTTC TRBV7-9 TRBD2 NA TRBJ2-1
CASSVRHSSYEQYF TGCGCCAGCAGTGTTAGACACAGCTCCTACGAGCAGTACTTC TRBV10-2 NA NA TRBJ2-7
CASSDPAGRSVGYTF TGTGCCAGCAGTGACCCGGCAGGGCGGTCGGTTGGCTACACCTTC TRBV2 NA NA TRBJ1-2
CASGLVPMGTAGDTQYF TGTGCTAGTGGTTTGGTACCAATGGGGACTGCAGGGGATACGCAGTATTTT TRBV12-5 NA once TRBJ2-3
CASSTGTGGHQPQHF TGTGCCAGCAGTACCGGGACAGGGGGCCATCAGCCCCAGCATTTT TRBV27 TRBD1 NA TRBJ1-5
CASRGSSGGFADTQYF TGCGCCAGCAGGGGCTCTAGCGGGGGGTTTGCAGATACGCAGTATTTT TRBV5-1 TRBD2 NA TRBJ2-3
CASRRDRGYEQYF TGTGCCAGCAGAAGGGACAGGGGCTACGAGCAGTACTTC TRBV2 TRBD1 NA TRBJ2-7